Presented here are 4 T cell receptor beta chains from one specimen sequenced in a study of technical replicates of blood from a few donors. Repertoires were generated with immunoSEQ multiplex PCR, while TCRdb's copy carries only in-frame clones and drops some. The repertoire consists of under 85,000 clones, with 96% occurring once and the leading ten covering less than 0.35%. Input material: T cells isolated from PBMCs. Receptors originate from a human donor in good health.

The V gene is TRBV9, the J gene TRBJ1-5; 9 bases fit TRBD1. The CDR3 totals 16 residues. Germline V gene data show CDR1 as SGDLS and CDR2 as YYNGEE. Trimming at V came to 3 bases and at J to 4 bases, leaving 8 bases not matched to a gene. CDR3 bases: TGTGCCAGCAGCGGTGGATCGGGACAGGGAAATCAGCCCCAGCATTTT. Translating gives CASSGGSGQGNQPQHF.

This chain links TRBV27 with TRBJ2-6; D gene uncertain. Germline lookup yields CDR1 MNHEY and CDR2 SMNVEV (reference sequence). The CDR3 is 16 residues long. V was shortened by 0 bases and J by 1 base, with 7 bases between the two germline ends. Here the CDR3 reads CASSLSFSSGANVLTF. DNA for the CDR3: TGTGCCAGCAGTTTATCGTTCAGTTCTGGGGCCAACGTCCTGACTTTC.

The CDR3 loop reads CASSYGTGGGGEQYF. The CDR3 region has the DNA TGTGCCAGCAGTTATGGGACAGGGGGCGGGGGTGAGCAGTACTTC. J is TRBJ2-7 and V is TRBV6-6; 12 positions match TRBD1. Germline V CDR1 and CDR2: MNHNY, SVGAGI (reference sequence). CDR3 length: 15 residues. V shed 3 bases, J shed 7 bases, and the junction held 7 bases outside the gene matches.

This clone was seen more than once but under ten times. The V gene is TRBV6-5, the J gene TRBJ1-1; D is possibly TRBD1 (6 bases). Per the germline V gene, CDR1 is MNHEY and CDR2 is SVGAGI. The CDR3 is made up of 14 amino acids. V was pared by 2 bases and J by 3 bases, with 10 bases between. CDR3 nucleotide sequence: TGTGCCAGCAGTTACAGGGGGATGGACACTGAAGCTTTCTTT. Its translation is CASSYRGMDTEAFF.